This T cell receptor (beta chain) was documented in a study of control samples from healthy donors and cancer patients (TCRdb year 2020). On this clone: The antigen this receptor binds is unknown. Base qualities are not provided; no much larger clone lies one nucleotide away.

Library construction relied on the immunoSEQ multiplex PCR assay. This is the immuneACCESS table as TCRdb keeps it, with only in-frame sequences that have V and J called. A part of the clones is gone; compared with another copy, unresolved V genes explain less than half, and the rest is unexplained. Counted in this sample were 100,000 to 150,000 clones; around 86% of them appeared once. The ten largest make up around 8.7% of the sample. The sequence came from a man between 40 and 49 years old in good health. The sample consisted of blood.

The DNA sequence is TGTGCCAGCAGTATAGTAAACACTGAAGCTTTCTTT. The encoded protein is CASSIVNTEAFF. The chain was built from TRBV2 and TRBJ1-1, with the D gene not clear enough to name. V is shortened by 5 bases, J by 2 bases, and the region joining them spans 6 bases. Including the terminal cysteine and phenylalanine, the CDR3 comprises 12 residues. Kept here is only the CDR3 DNA, which spans 36 bases and is read in frame from base 1. The germline V gene encodes CDR1 SNHLY and CDR2 FYNNEI.